In this sample, the clone carrying this T cell receptor beta chain turned up once. In the PCR, 60 Vbeta and 13 Jbeta primers were used. Measured with immunoSEQ multiplex PCR; TCRdb has only the in-frame clones, and not every one. In the table there are approximately 130,000 clones, roughly 79% of which are singletons. The germline V and J ends were trimmed by 0 bases and 9 bases, with 10 bases remaining between them. This CDR3 spans 13 amino acids. The germline V gene encodes CDR1 SGHDT and CDR2 YYEEEE. These data belong to a study of cytomegalovirus exposure and HLA in healthy donors. The chain carries TRBV5-6 and TRBJ2-1, with D unclear. Sequenced input: PBMCs. The receptor's source is a woman aged 40 to 55 in good health and CMV-seronegative. The CDR3 reads CASSLEKLGEQFF. For the CDR3, the DNA is TGTGCCAGCAGCTTGGAGAAGCTCGGTGAGCAGTTCTTC.